This T cell receptor beta chain stems from a study of T cell responses to AZD1222 COVID-19 vaccine. TCRdb's copy holds only in-frame clones and misses some; the assay was immunoSEQ multiplex PCR. The sample shows a few hundred thousand clones, over 90% of them seen only once. Sequencing used peripheral blood, obtained on day 0 of AZD1222 vaccination. The clonotype originates from an adult in good health.

In DNA form, the CDR3 reads TGTGCCAGCATGGAGGGTGGCACTGAAGCTTTCTTT. Translated: CASMEGGTEAFF. The chain couples TRBV2 to TRBJ1-1, with D unclear. Germline V gene lookup returns CDR1 SNHLY and CDR2 FYNNEI. V lost 7 bases to trimming and J lost 4 bases, with 10 bases between them. The length of the CDR3 is 12 residues.